The 18 T cell receptor beta chains in this list originate from one sample, sequenced in a study of blood T cells in healthy people across ages. Combining a sample-barcoded 5' primer with a J-beta primer mix, a second PCR ran for roughly 7 to 12 cycles. TCRdb itself ran the 5' RACE reads through MiXCR, one entry per CDR3 protein. The table shows hundreds of thousands of distinct CDR3 sequences, with around 48% occurring only once. What was sequenced was blood. The receptors shown here come from a young man in good health.

The chain couples TRBV11-2 to TRBJ2-4, with D possibly TRBD1 on 6 matching bases. The J call may not be correct, given that the DNA end is closer to TRBJ2-5. The CDR3 totals 15 residues. Germline assignment: CDR1 SGHAT and CDR2 FQNNGV. The CDR3 loop is CASSFNIGGQETQYF. Written as DNA, the CDR3 is TGTGCCAGCAGCTTTAATATAGGGGGCCAAGAGACCCAGTACTTC.

This clonotype turned up a few times. The chain recombines TRBV18 with TRBJ2-2; D might be TRBD1 (6 bases). Germline CDR1 and CDR2: KGHSH and LQKENI. This CDR3 has 16 amino acids. V lost 3 bases and J 2 bases, leaving 13 bases between the germline ends. CDR3 in DNA: TGTGCCAGCTCACCCAGTATCAGGGGAAACACCGGGGAGCTGTTTTTT. It yields the protein CASSPSIRGNTGELFF.

The sample holds a few counts of this clonotype. The CDR3 nucleotides are TGCGCCAGCAGCCAAGATGGATCGGATTATAATTCACCCCTCCACTTT. Residues: CASSQDGSDYNSPLHF. This chain uses TRBV4-3 with TRBJ1-6, with D uncertain. The CDR3 length is 16 residues. The V gene lost 0 bases and the J gene lost 4 bases, with 10 bases spanning the gap. Germline V gene sequence: CDR1 LGHNA, CDR2 YSLEER.

This clonotype was detected once. This sequence joins TRBV10-3 and TRBJ2-5, with D perhaps matching TRBD1 or TRBD2 (5 bases each). The CDR3 is 12 residues long. CDR1 is ENHRY and CDR2 is SYGVKD in the germline V gene. V shed 10 bases and J shed 4 bases, with 13 bases lying between them. The CDR3 loop reads CATRDLGETQYF. The CDR3 DNA reads TGTGCCACCCGGGACCTGGGAGAGACCCAGTACTTC.

The rearrangement uses TRBV9 and TRBJ2-3; TRBD2 is a possible D gene (5 bases). The V end lost 0 bases, the J end lost 5 bases, and 16 bases lay between the germline ends. Germline lookup yields CDR1 SGDLS and CDR2 YYNGEE. This CDR3 contains 16 residues. The CDR3 reads CASSVAAGLRGDTQYF. The CDR3 DNA reads as TGTGCCAGCAGCGTAGCGGCGGGCCTCCGGGGAGATACGCAGTATTTT.

This clonotype was picked up many times. The rearrangement uses TRBV7-8 and TRBJ2-3; D is perhaps TRBD1 (6 bases). Trimming took 0 bases from V and 4 from J, leaving 14 bases between them. Germline-derived CDR1 and CDR2 are SGHVS and FQNEAQ. This CDR3 is 16 amino acids long. The CDR3 reads CASSLAPTGIPDTQYF. The CDR3 DNA sequence: TGTGCCAGCAGCTTAGCCCCGACAGGTATTCCAGATACGCAGTATTTT.

Ten or more counts support this clonotype. The chain employs TRBV18 and TRBJ2-1; no clear D gene. V gave up 6 bases and J gave up 8 bases, with 17 bases separating them. Germline CDR1 is KGHSH and CDR2 is LQKENI. This CDR3 region has 14 residues. The CDR3 sequence is CASSPLGRGDEQFF. In DNA form, the CDR3 reads TGTGCCAGCTCCCCCCTCGGTCGAGGCGATGAGCAGTTCTTC.

The rearrangement joins TRBV7-2 to TRBJ2-7; 11 positions agree with TRBD2. The germline V gene has CDR1 SGHTA and CDR2 FQGNSA. This CDR3 is built from 15 residues. With V trimmed by 1 base and J by 7 bases, 6 bases remained unmatched. The CDR3 nucleotides read TGTGCCAGCAGCTTAGGACTAGCGGGGCTAGGGGAGCAGTACTTC. The encoded protein is CASSLGLAGLGEQYF.

The CDR3 loop is CASQEFGSWGAGYTF. CDR3 in DNA: TGTGCCAGCCAAGAATTCGGGAGTTGGGGTGCTGGCTACACCTTC. The V and J genes are TRBV4-2 and TRBJ1-2, with D unresolved. Trimming shortened V by 8 bases and J by 7 bases, and 23 bases separated the two germline ends. The CDR3 is 15 amino acids. CDR1 is LGHNA, CDR2 YNFKEQ, per germline.

This clonotype has a single count. J is TRBJ2-3 and V is TRBV27, with TRBD1 matching 8 bases. The V gene's germline CDR1 is MNHEY and CDR2 SMNVEV (reference sequence). V was pared by 5 bases and J by 4 bases, with 5 bases of the junction left unmatched. The length of the CDR3 is 14 residues. The CDR3 sequence is CASSMDRDSDTQYF. In DNA form, the CDR3 reads TGTGCCAGCAGTATGGACAGGGATTCAGATACGCAGTATTTT.

In its sample, this clonotype was seen a few times. This rearrangement joins TRBV7-2 to TRBJ2-7; possibly TRBD2 for D (6 bases). The CDR3 spans 13 residues. Trimming left V 5 bases short and J 2 bases short, with 10 bases between. The V gene's germline CDR1 is SGHTA and CDR2 FQGNSA. The CDR3 region is CASSGDFAYEQYF. The CDR3 DNA reads TGTGCCAGCAGCGGGGACTTCGCCTACGAGCAGTACTTC.

V is TRBV3-1 and J is TRBJ1-1; unclear D gene. The germline V gene encodes CDR1 LGHDT and CDR2 YNNKEL (reference sequence). V lost 3 bases, J lost 7 bases, and 6 bases lay in between. CDR3 length equals 11 residues. This CDR3 is CASSHEGEAFF. Written as DNA, the CDR3 is TGTGCCAGCAGCCACGAAGGTGAAGCTTTCTTT.

This clonotype was seen a few times. V usage is TRBV3-1 and J usage is TRBJ2-7; D is undetermined. V lost 5 bases and J lost 0, with 11 bases in between. There are 14 residues in the CDR3. The germline CDR1 and CDR2 sequences are LGHDT and YNNKEL (reference sequence). In DNA, the CDR3 is TGTGCCAGCAGCTCTCGACGGCGCTCCTACGAGCAGTACTTC. It specifies CASSSRRRSYEQYF.

There are a few counts of this clonotype. An end of the junction does not agree with germline; a read error may underlie this. The chain joins TRBV20-1 to TRBJ2-7; a weak D match, TRBD1 (5 bases). Germline CDR1 and CDR2: DFQATT and SNEGSKA (reference sequence). There are 14 residues in the CDR3. The CDR3, as DNA: TGCGGTGCTAGAGATCCTACAGGAAACTACGAGCAGTACTTC. Translated, it gives CGARDPTGNYEQYF.

The J gene is TRBJ2-7, the V gene TRBV6-1, with D hard to call. The CDR3 is 15 residues long. V shed 6 bases and J shed 0 bases, with 15 bases lying between them. CDR1 and CDR2 from the germline V gene are MNHNS and SASEGT. CDR3 DNA sequence: TGTGCCAGCAGCCTAGAGGACGCCAGCTCCTACGAGCAGTACTTC. Encoded protein: CASSLEDASSYEQYF.

This clonotype came up a few times. The gene calls are TRBV20-1 and TRBJ2-7; 8 bases are a match to TRBD2. Germline-derived CDR1 and CDR2 are DFQATT and SNEGSKA (reference sequence). J gave up 1 base and V 6 bases, and 5 bases lay outside the gene matches. The CDR3 runs to 13 residues. Here the CDR3 DNA reads TGCAGTGCCTCGGGACTAGGATCCTACGAGCAGTACTTC. Its translation is CSASGLGSYEQYF.

J is TRBJ1-6 and V is TRBV27, with a tentative D call TRBD1 (6 bases). Germline assignment: CDR1 MNHEY and CDR2 SMNVEV (reference sequence). This CDR3 is built from 16 residues. Trimming stripped 3 bases from V and 1 base from J, with 10 bases between. The CDR3 reads CASSLRQGSYNSPLHF. The CDR3 DNA is TGTGCCAGCAGTTTGAGGCAGGGGTCCTATAATTCACCCCTCCACTTT.

This clonotype was seen many times. The rearrangement joins TRBV29-1 to TRBJ2-1; D remains unclear. The germline CDR1 and CDR2 sequences are SQVTM and ANQGSEA. There are 10 residues in the CDR3. V lost 7 bases and J 5 bases, leaving 6 bases between the germline ends. CDR3 amino acids: CSGQHNEQFF. The CDR3, as DNA: TGCAGCGGTCAGCACAATGAGCAGTTCTTC.